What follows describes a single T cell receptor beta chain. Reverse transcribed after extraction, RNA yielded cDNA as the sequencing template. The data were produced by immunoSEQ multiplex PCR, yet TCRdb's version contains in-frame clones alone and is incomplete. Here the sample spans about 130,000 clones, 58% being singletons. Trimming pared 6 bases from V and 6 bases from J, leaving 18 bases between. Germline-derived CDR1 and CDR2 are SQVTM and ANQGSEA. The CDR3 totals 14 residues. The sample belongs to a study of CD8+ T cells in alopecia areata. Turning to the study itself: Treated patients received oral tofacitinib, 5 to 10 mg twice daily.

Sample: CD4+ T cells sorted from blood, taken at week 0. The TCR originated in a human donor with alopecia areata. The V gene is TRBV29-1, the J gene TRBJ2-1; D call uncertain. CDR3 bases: TGCAGCGTCTGCCCGGTCTGGTCGTGCAATGAGCAGTTCTTC. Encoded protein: CSVCPVWSCNEQFF.